The T cell receptor beta chain described here comes from a study of neurological immune-mediated disorders (dated by TCRdb to between 2018 and 2021). General notes on the study: Among the approximately 34 multiple sclerosis patients, 31 had relapsing-remitting MS and 3 had secondary progressive MS. The cohort included approximately 68 subjects: approximately 14 with HAM/TSP, about 34 with multiple sclerosis, and 20 healthy controls. The 85 to 110 TCR-beta libraries included longitudinal samples, technical triplicates and paired sorted CD4+ and CD8+ T-cell subsets alongside PBMC samples. Peripheral blood TCR-beta repertoires from HTLV-I-associated myelopathy (HAM/TSP) patients, multiple sclerosis patients and healthy controls were compared by UMI-based sequencing.

V and J are trimmed by 1 base and 4 bases, and the gene matches miss 3 bases of the junction. The germline V gene encodes CDR1 LNHNV and CDR2 YYDKDF (reference sequence). Counted from cysteine to phenylalanine, this CDR3 has 14 amino acids. Solely the CDR3 DNA is kept, with 42 bases framed from the first base. At least ten counts were recorded for this clonotype. No cognate antigen has been identified for it. Per-base qualities were not stored, and no clone one base away is much larger. General findings and caveats noted by the study authors: Repertoires from 18 of 34 MS patients were grouped by phylogenetic analysis into a cluster of related CDR3 sequences, suggesting a possible repertoire-level signature. No identical CDR3 amino acid sequences were found to be shared among expanded clones across subjects, suggesting that TCR-beta repertoires were private in all groups. TCR clonal expansion was highest in HAM/TSP patients and lowest in MS patients, with MS patients falling below even healthy controls. No association of the MS cluster with clinical or MRI features was observed, and the need for larger cohorts was stated by the authors.

cDNA was synthesized by template-switch 5'RACE using a primer with a 10-nucleotide random unique molecular identifier that tagged each TCR transcript. Each sequencing run produced over 200 million TCR-beta sequences covering 15-18 subjects. The RNeasy kit was used to extract total RNA. Using the KAPA Real-time Library Amplification kit, TCR-beta VDJ regions were amplified with primers for the TCR constant region and the 5'RACE anchor. A first PCR added sample indexes and Illumina adaptors, and a second PCR then raised library yield. After Ampure bead purification, the roughly 650 bp TCR product was size-selected on a 2% E-gel SizeSelection system. Library quality was checked on a Bioanalyzer, concentration was measured with Qubit, and libraries were quantified with the Kapa Library Quantification kit before pooling. Paired-end 2 x 150 bp sequencing of the libraries was performed on an Illumina HiSeq 2500. To increase sequence diversity, roughly 24-32% phiX was spiked into each library pool. In the original analysis: The UMI-based MiGEC pipeline processed quality-filtered reads and removed over 90% of raw TCR sequences during error correction. VDJ genes were aligned to IMGT germline references, and each clonotype was defined by a unique CDR3 amino acid sequence together with V-J genes. Clonal expansion, Shannon diversity and CDR3 relatedness (CalcPairwiseDistances, ClusterSamples) were evaluated with VDJtools, and phylogenetic trees were built with CLCbio workbench. Expanded clones were defined as having at least 8 unique UMIs, based on coefficient-of-variation modelling across technical triplicates. TCRdb applied fastp at Q25 and MiXCR to the public reads, then kept only in-frame beta chains. Entries are consolidated by CDR3 protein sequence, retaining the most common genes and DNA. The V and J calls shown here were made by TCRdb, not taken from the authors' results. Here the sample has about 59,000 distinct CDR3 sequences; approximately 3.5% occur a single time. The top ten hold under 3.5% of the sample.

For unsorted PBMC libraries, 2 million PBMCs were used after storage in RNAlater at -80 degrees C until RNA extraction. The multiple sclerosis patients were enrolled in a US clinical protocol that used magnetic resonance imaging to evaluate disease progression. Peripheral blood was subjected to Ficoll-Hypaque density gradient centrifugation to isolate PBMCs, which were then cryopreserved in liquid nitrogen. This clonotype was sampled from a woman under 40 with multiple sclerosis. Sequenced material: PBMCs. The rearranged segments are TRBV15 and TRBJ1-2; 7 bases in the junction line up with TRBD1. The CDR3 protein: CATSRGGQTYGYTF. The nucleotide sequence reads TGTGCCACCAGCAGAGGGGGACAGACCTATGGCTACACCTTC.